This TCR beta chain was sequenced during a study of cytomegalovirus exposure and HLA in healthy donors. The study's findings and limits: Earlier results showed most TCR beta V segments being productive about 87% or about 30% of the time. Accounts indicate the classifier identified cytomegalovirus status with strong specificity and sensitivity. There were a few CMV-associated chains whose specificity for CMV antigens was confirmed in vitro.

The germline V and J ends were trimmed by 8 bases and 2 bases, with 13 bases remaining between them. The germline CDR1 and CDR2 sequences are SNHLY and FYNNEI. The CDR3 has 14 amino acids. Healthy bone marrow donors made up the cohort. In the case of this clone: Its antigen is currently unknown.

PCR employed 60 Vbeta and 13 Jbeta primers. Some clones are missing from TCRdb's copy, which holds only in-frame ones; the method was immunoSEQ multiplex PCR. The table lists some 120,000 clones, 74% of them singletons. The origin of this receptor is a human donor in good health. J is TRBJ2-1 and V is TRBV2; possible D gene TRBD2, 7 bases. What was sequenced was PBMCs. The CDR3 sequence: CASRGGGPYNEQFF. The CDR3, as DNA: TGTGCCAGCCGAGGGGGAGGGCCCTACAATGAGCAGTTCTTC.